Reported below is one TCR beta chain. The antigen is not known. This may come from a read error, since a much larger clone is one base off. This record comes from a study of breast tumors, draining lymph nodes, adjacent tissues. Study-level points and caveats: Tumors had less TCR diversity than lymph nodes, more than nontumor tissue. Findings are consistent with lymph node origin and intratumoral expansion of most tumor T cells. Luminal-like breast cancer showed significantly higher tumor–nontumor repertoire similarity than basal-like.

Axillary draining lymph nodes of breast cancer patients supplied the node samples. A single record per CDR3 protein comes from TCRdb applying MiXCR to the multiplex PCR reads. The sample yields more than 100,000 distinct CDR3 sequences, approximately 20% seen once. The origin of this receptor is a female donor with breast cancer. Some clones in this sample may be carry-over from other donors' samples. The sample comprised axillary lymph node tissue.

The CDR3 loop reads CASSEIETSGKSFYNEQFF. Written as DNA, the CDR3 is TGTGCCAGCAGTGAAATTGAGACTAGCGGGAAGAGCTTCTACAATGAGCAGTTCTTC. The chain joins TRBV6-1 to TRBJ2-1; TRBD2 agrees at 11 bases. The V segment lost 2 bases and the J segment 3 bases; nucleotides outside the gene matches: 12. The germline gives CDR1 MNHNS, CDR2 SASEGT. The CDR3 has 19 residues.